The rows below give T cell receptor beta chains drawn from one sample of a study of identical twins. MiXCR, run by TCRdb on the 5' RACE reads, gives a single entry per CDR3 protein. The profile shows about 720,000 distinct CDR3 sequences, roughly 18% of them singletons. The sample also formed part of further work on T cells expressing NK-cell markers.

Sequencing used PBMCs. These receptors were taken from a woman between 18 and 29 years old in good health. Each CDR3 is given with its conserved first and last residue. A D gene is named only where the DNA matches it firmly. Not every row has a clone size; where given, it reads once, few, many or a size class.

j_call d_call clone_size v_call cdr3_aa cdr3_nt
TRBJ2-7 NA NA TRBV9 CASSVAGISYEQYF TGTGCCAGCAGCGTAGCAGGGATATCCTACGAGCAGTACTTC
TRBJ1-1 NA NA TRBV20-1 CSARDRRGYTEAFF TGCAGTGCTAGAGATCGGAGGGGTTACACTGAAGCTTTCTTT
TRBJ2-7 TRBD2 many TRBV27 CASRSGTSGTEQYF TGTGCCAGCAGATCGGGGACTAGCGGGACCGAGCAGTACTTC
TRBJ2-2 NA NA TRBV10-1 CASSDVVRGELFF TGCGCCAGCAGTGATGTGGTACGGGGGGAGCTGTTTTTT
TRBJ2-5 TRBD2 many TRBV5-1 CASSLAPGLAGRETQYF TGCGCCAGCAGCTTGGCCCCGGGACTAGCGGGACGCGAGACCCAGTACTTC
TRBJ2-7 TRBD2 NA TRBV20-1 CSARRLAVSYEQYF TGCAGTGCTAGACGCCTAGCGGTCTCCTACGAGCAGTACTTC
TRBJ1-1 TRBD1 NA TRBV4-2 CASSQEDRPNHEAFF TGTGCCAGCAGCCAAGAGGACAGGCCAAATCATGAAGCTTTCTTT
TRBJ2-1 TRBD1 few TRBV5-1 CASSLMTGSEQFF TGCGCCAGCAGCTTAATGACAGGGTCAGAGCAGTTCTTC
TRBJ2-1 NA many TRBV24-1 CATSDSRWSYNEQFF TGTGCCACCAGTGATTCTAGGTGGTCCTACAATGAGCAGTTCTTC
TRBJ1-1 TRBD1 few TRBV20-1 CSARRGDRGQNTEAFF TGCAGTGCTAGACGGGGCGACAGGGGACAGAACACTGAAGCTTTCTTT
TRBJ2-1 TRBD2 few TRBV24-1 CATSKTSGRLNEQFF TGTGCCACCAGCAAGACTAGCGGGAGGTTAAATGAGCAGTTCTTC
TRBJ1-6 NA few TRBV20-1 CSAREHAYNSPLHF TGCAGTGCTAGGGAGCATGCGTATAATTCACCCCTCCACTTT
TRBJ2-7 NA many TRBV20-1 CSARVGGPYEQYF TGCAGTGCTAGAGTAGGGGGACCCTACGAGCAGTACTTC
TRBJ2-3 NA NA TRBV4-2 CASSQDYHTDTQYF TGTGCCAGCAGCCAAGATTACCACACAGATACGCAGTATTTT
TRBJ1-2 NA few TRBV5-1 CASSEEYGYTF TGCGCCAGCAGCGAGGAGTATGGCTACACCTTC
TRBJ2-1 TRBD2 NA TRBV7-3 CASSISSGSYNEQFF TGTGCCAGCAGCATCTCTAGCGGGTCCTACAATGAGCAGTTCTTC
TRBJ2-3 NA NA TRBV24-1 CATSDLTDGLGTQYF TGTGCCACCAGTGATTTGACGGACGGTTTGGGTACGCAGTATTTT
TRBJ2-5 NA few TRBV29-1 CSVRAYQETQYF TGCAGCGTTCGGGCGTACCAAGAGACCCAGTACTTC
TRBJ2-7 TRBD2 few TRBV11-1 CASSDSGALNGGSGDEQYF TGTGCCAGCAGCGATAGTGGCGCTCTGAATGGCGGGAGTGGCGACGAGCAGTACTTC
TRBJ2-5 NA NA TRBV5-1 CASSLGQGGNFQETQYF TGCGCCAGCAGCTTGGGCCAGGGTGGAAATTTCCAAGAGACCCAGTACTTC
TRBJ1-3 NA few TRBV4-3 CASSQEGRGGNTIYF TGCGCCAGCAGCCAAGAGGGTCGTGGTGGAAACACCATATATTTT
TRBJ2-3 TRBD2 few TRBV7-2 CAGTSLPEDTQYF TGTGCCGGGACTAGCCTCCCCGAGGATACGCAGTATTTT
TRBJ2-5 NA few TRBV29-1 CSVLDRPQETQYF TGCAGCGTTCTGGACAGACCCCAAGAGACCCAGTACTTC
TRBJ2-7 NA NA TRBV12-3/TRBV12-4 CASSLGPYSSYEQYF TGTGCCAGCAGTTTAGGGCCATACTCCTCCTACGAGCAGTACTTC
TRBJ1-1 TRBD1 many TRBV11-2 CASSPKQGARTEAFF TGTGCCAGCAGCCCTAAACAGGGGGCGAGGACTGAAGCTTTCTTT
TRBJ2-1 NA NA TRBV7-9 CASSLAKTGVNEQFF TGTGCCAGCAGCTTAGCCAAGACTGGGGTCAATGAGCAGTTCTTC
TRBJ1-1 TRBD1 NA TRBV5-1 CASSSGTGETEAFF TGCGCCAGCAGCTCCGGGACAGGGGAAACTGAAGCTTTCTTT
TRBJ2-3 NA NA TRBV5-1 CASSPDGTQYF TGCGCCAGCAGCCCGGATGGTACGCAGTATTTT
TRBJ1-4 NA few TRBV20-1 CSARPGGASEKLFF TGCAGTGCTCGCCCGGGGGGGGCAAGTGAAAAACTGTTTTTT
TRBJ2-3 TRBD1 few TRBV7-2 CASSWGRTGSDTQYF TGTGCCAGCAGTTGGGGGAGGACAGGGTCAGATACGCAGTATTTT